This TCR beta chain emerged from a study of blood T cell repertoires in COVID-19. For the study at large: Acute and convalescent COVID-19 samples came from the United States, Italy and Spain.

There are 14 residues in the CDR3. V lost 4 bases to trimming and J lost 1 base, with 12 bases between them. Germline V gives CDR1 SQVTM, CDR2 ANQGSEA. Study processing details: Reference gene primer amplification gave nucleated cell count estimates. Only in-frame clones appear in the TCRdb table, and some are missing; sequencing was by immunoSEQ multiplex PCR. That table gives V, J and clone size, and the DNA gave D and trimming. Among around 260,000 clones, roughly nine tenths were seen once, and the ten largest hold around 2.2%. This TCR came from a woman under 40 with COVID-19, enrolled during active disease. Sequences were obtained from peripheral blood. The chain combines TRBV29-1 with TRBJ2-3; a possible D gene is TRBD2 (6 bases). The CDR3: CSVVLAIGTDTQYF. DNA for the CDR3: TGCAGCGTTGTGCTAGCGATCGGCACAGATACGCAGTATTTT.